The 7 T cell receptor beta chains below were found in one sample sequenced in a study of cytomegalovirus exposure and HLA in healthy donors. The protocol was immunoSEQ multiplex PCR, while the TCRdb copy is restricted to in-frame clones and leaves out a portion. Seen here are fewer than 120,000 clones, around 89% observed once, and the top ten hold more than 1.4%. Specimen: PBMCs. The receptors shown here come from a woman in her 30s in good health and CMV-seropositive.

The chain uses TRBV9 and TRBJ2-3; no definite D call. CDR1 SGDLS and CDR2 YYNGEE come from the germline V gene. V was pared by 0 bases and J by 0 bases, with 8 bases between. The CDR3 contains 15 residues. The CDR3 sequence is CASSVVGRSTDTQYF. The CDR3 nucleotides read TGTGCCAGCAGCGTAGTGGGCCGGAGCACAGATACGCAGTATTTT.

The V call is TRBV9, the J call TRBJ2-3; 10 bases are shared with TRBD1. The CDR3 sequence is 15 residues long. The germline V gene encodes CDR1 SGDLS and CDR2 YYNGEE. V trimming: 0 bases; J trimming: 6 bases; junction bases outside the gene matches: 4. The CDR3 is CASSVAGGQGDTQYF. CDR3 sequence (DNA): TGTGCCAGCAGCGTAGCGGGGGGACAGGGGGATACGCAGTATTTT.

The chain is built from TRBV2 and TRBJ2-1, with D perhaps TRBD1 (6 bases). Germline V gene lookup returns CDR1 SNHLY and CDR2 FYNNEI. CDR3 length equals 15 residues. Trimming pared 5 bases from V and 0 bases from J, leaving 11 bases between. DNA for the CDR3: TGTGCCAGCAGTAGGGACACCCTCTCCTACAATGAGCAGTTCTTC. As protein: CASSRDTLSYNEQFF. Full variable domain (outside the CDR3, taken from reference TRBV2 and TRBJ2-1): EPEVTQTPSHQVTQMGQEVILRCVPISNHLYFYWYRQILGQKVEFLVSFYNNEISEKSEIFDDQFSVERPDGSNFTLKIRSTKLEDSAMYFCASSRDTLSYNEQFFGPGTRLTVL.

This chain uses TRBV29-1 with TRBJ2-5, with 8 bases that match TRBD2. Germline assignment: CDR1 SQVTM and CDR2 ANQGSEA. CDR3 length equals 12 residues. Trimming took 6 bases from V and 5 from J; bases not matched to a gene: 5. The CDR3 loop reads CSVGRGGETQYF. CDR3 DNA: TGCAGCGTCGGTCGGGGGGGCGAGACCCAGTACTTC.

The chain uses TRBV14 and TRBJ1-2, with D possibly being TRBD1 (5 bases). Deletions cut 3 bases from V and 6 bases from J, with 11 bases between. The CDR3 sequence is 13 residues long. CDR1 and CDR2 from the germline V gene are SGHDN and FVKESK. The DNA of the CDR3 is TGTGCCAGCAGCCATAAATCAGGGAATGGCTACACCTTC. Protein sequence: CASSHKSGNGYTF.

V usage is TRBV9 and J usage is TRBJ1-6; D possibly corresponds to TRBD1 (5 bases). CDR1 is SGDLS and CDR2 is YYNGEE in the germline V gene. The V gene lost 3 bases and the J gene lost 10 bases, with 14 bases spanning the gap. CDR3 length: 14 residues. DNA for the CDR3: TGTGCCAGCAGCGCGGAAACTGCAGGGTCACCCCTCCACTTT. It translates to CASSAETAGSPLHF. Based on the CDR3 plus reference TRBV9 and TRBJ1-6, the full variable domain is DSGVTQTPKHLITATGQRVTLRCSPRSGDLSVYWYQQSLDQGLQFLIQYYNGEERAKGNILERFSAQQFPDLHSELNLSSLELGDSALYFCASSAETAGSPLHFGNGTRLTVT.

The CDR3: CASSIHYRDGYTF. CDR3 nucleotide sequence: TGTGCCAGTAGTATACATTACAGAGATGGCTACACCTTC. The chain links TRBV19 to TRBJ1-2; the D is unclear. The germline V gene encodes CDR1 LNHDA and CDR2 SQIVND (reference sequence). The CDR3 runs to 13 residues. V dropped 2 bases and J dropped 6 bases, with 10 bases sitting between them.